This TCR beta chain originates from a study of T cells in tuberculosis. Study background: T cells were selected with CD1B tetramers loaded with glucose monomycolate.

Thawed, overnight-rested PBMC were stained with GMM-loaded CD1B tetramer, viability dye and anti-CD3, then sorted. CD1B tetramers were loaded with Rhodococcus equi-derived C32 glucose monomycolate. Tetramer-sorted PBMC had been CD14 monocyte-depleted before freezing. Only in-frame clones appear in the TCRdb table, and some are missing; sequencing was by immunoSEQ multiplex PCR. This sample has approximately 60,000 clones, with 81% found just once. Trimming removed 2 bases at V and 3 bases at J, with 7 bases between. The CDR3 runs to 13 residues. Looked up from germline, CDR1 is MDHEN and CDR2 is SYDVKM. This clone occurred a few times.

This clonotype was obtained from an adult woman with latent tuberculosis. The V call is TRBV28, the J call TRBJ1-2, with a possible D match to TRBD1 (6 bases). The sequenced material came from CD1b-GMM tetramer-negative cells sorted from PBMCs. CDR3 region: CASSLPGDYGYTF. DNA of the CDR3: TGTGCCAGCAGTTTACCAGGGGACTATGGCTACACCTTC.